Listed below are T cell receptor beta chains from one sample, sequenced in a study of blood T cell repertoires in COVID-19. TCRdb's table, derived via immunoSEQ multiplex PCR, lists solely in-frame clones and lacks some. Of 150,000 to 200,000 clones listed, about 74% are singletons. The sequenced sample was peripheral blood. The source is a woman older than 75 with acute or convalescent COVID-19. The conserved cysteine and the conserved F or W are not part of the CDR3 here.

j_gene,v_gene,CDR3aa
TRBJ2-7,TRBV5-1,ASSSRGTGIYEQY
TRBJ1-5,TRBV27,ASSPGQRQPQH
TRBJ1-4,TRBV28,ASTDTQALEKLF
TRBJ2-1,TRBV29-1,SVVDRSNEQF
TRBJ2-5,TRBV12-3/TRBV12-4,ASRAVSGETQY
TRBJ2-1,TRBV5-1,ASSPSLTSGDSYNEQF
TRBJ1-4,TRBV2,ASKTGSNEKLF
TRBJ2-7,TRBV7-8,ASSFNTERRYEQY
TRBJ2-1,TRBV5-1,ASGAGGEFNEQF
TRBJ2-7,TRBV7-9,ASSLEGQGAYEQY
TRBJ2-7,TRBV28,ASSYLTGFSYEQY
TRBJ1-1,TRBV5-4,ASSSDRDRTEAF
TRBJ1-4,TRBV30,AWSPRTVNEKLF
TRBJ2-3,TRBV28,ASSWVSGSIPDTQY
TRBJ1-5,TRBV19,ASSLIRQPQH
TRBJ2-1,TRBV5-1,ASNLGQGEQF
TRBJ1-2,TRBV28,ASTAAPGLPWRGYT
TRBJ1-5,TRBV19,ASSIVWDSFNQPQH
TRBJ1-1,TRBV11-3,ASSLGAGTEAF
TRBJ2-1,TRBV6-1,ASSDVGLGAYNEQF
TRBJ1-5,TRBV18,ASSVSGTGGGEPQH
TRBJ2-7,TRBV10-3,AISESAGLAY
TRBJ2-7,TRBV3-1/TRBV3-2,ASSQRGSGSYEQY
TRBJ2-1,TRBV7-8,ASSVRTEKVEQF
TRBJ1-6,TRBV10-3,AISSQADNSPLH
TRBJ1-2,TRBV3-1/TRBV3-2,ASSLTGNYGYT
TRBJ1-1,TRBV10-3,ATRIEQGHTEAF
TRBJ2-7,TRBV6-1,ASRAFSGGNYEQY
TRBJ2-1,TRBV11-2,ASSPLWAGHNEQF
TRBJ2-2,TRBV4-1,ASGLTGGITGELF
TRBJ1-6,TRBV2,ASRSTGGHSPLH
TRBJ1-4,TRBV9,ASSPTMWEKLF
TRBJ2-7,TRBV6-5,ASIDSGSSYEQY
TRBJ2-5,TRBV6-5,ASSPGTSGGETQY
TRBJ2-5,TRBV9,ASSVLAGGQETQY
TRBJ2-7,TRBV18,ASSPFLAQGNSYEQY
TRBJ2-5,TRBV6-6,ASSPRGETQY
TRBJ1-2,TRBV3-1/TRBV3-2,ASSQDNWRNYGYT
TRBJ2-2,TRBV7-3,ASSSYFGGVKTGELF
TRBJ2-7,TRBV27,ASRELGRHYEQY
TRBJ2-2,TRBV3-1/TRBV3-2,ASSQGTGGLTGELF
TRBJ1-6,TRBV27,ASSPGGGTVRSPLH
TRBJ2-1,TRBV27,ASSVGLEPRNEQF